Below are 27 T cell receptor beta chains sequenced from a single sample in a study of blood T cell repertoires in COVID-19 (dated by TCRdb to about 2020). Library construction relied on the immunoSEQ multiplex PCR assay. Entries here come from immuneACCESS through TCRdb and include only in-frame sequences with V and J called. Some clones fail to appear in such tables; in the studies checked, an unresolved V gene covers under half of the shortfall, and the cause of the remainder is unknown. The sample data list 200,000 to 250,000 clones, and around 83% of these were observed just once. About 2% of the sample rests with the top ten. The source material was peripheral blood. These receptors were collected from a man aged 30-40 years who had recovered from COVID-19.

V gene TRBV5-4 combines with J gene TRBJ1-2, with 10 bases aligning to TRBD1. V shed 4 bases and J 4 bases; nucleotides not matched to a gene: 4. The CDR3 consists of 14 residues. Germline V gene sequence: CDR1 SGHNT, CDR2 YYREEE (reference sequence). The CDR3 DNA sequence: TGTGCCAGCAGCGCCCGGGACAGGGGCTATGGCTACACCTTC. This translates into CASSARDRGYGYTF.

J is TRBJ2-7 and V is TRBV25-1; TRBD1 aligns across 10 bases. The V gene end was trimmed by 10 bases and the J gene end by 4 bases; junction bases not matched to a gene: 10. The CDR3 consists of 14 residues. The germline V gene encodes CDR1 MGHDK and CDR2 SYGVNS. This CDR3 reads CANTDRGRSYEQYV. The DNA of the CDR3 is TGTGCCAACACCGACAGGGGGCGTTCGTACGAGCAGTACGTC.

This sequence joins TRBV19 and TRBJ1-2, with TRBD1 as a possible D gene (5 bases). Germline V gives CDR1 LNHDA, CDR2 SQIVND (reference sequence). V lost 3 bases and J 0 bases, leaving 8 bases between the germline ends. The CDR3 loop spans 14 amino acids. The DNA of the CDR3 is TGTGCCAGTAGTATCGGGACTGCTAACTATGGCTACACCTTC. Its protein is CASSIGTANYGYTF.

The chain couples TRBV14 to TRBJ2-4; 7 nucleotides line up with TRBD2. V shed 6 bases, J shed 6 bases, and the junction held 2 bases outside the gene matches. This CDR3 is built from 12 residues. CDR1 is SGHDN, CDR2 FVKESK, per germline. CDR3 coding DNA: TGTGCCAGCAGTCCTAGCGGAAACATTCAGTACTTC. Amino acids: CASSPSGNIQYF. The full variable domain, its missing parts supplied by reference TRBV14 and TRBJ2-4, is EAGVTQFPSHSVIEKGQTVTLRCDPISGHDNLYWYRRVMGKEIKFLLHFVKESKQDESGMPNNRFLAERTGGTYSTLKVQPAELEDSGVYFCASSPSGNIQYFGAGTRLSVL.

This chain uses TRBV10-3 with TRBJ2-3; TRBD2 matches 15 bases. The V gene end was trimmed by 4 bases and the J gene end by 5 bases; junction bases not matched to a gene: 4. Germline values: CDR1 ENHRY, CDR2 SYGVKD. The CDR3 is made up of 16 amino acids. CDR3 bases: TGTGCCATCAGTGTTGGGACTAGCGGGGGGTTAGATACGCAGTATTTT. It specifies CAISVGTSGGLDTQYF.

CDR3 coding DNA: TGTGCCAGCAGCTCCCAGGACAGGGGTTGGACCGGGGAGCTGTTTTTT. Its protein product is CASSSQDRGWTGELFF. This chain links TRBV7-2 with TRBJ2-2; TRBD1 matches 9 bases. The J segment lost 5 bases and the V segment lost 4 bases, leaving 8 bases of the junction unmatched. The CDR3 is made up of 16 amino acids. Germline CDR1 SGHTA, CDR2 FQGNSA.

As regards this clone: The sample carries other DNA sequences with the same CDR3. CDR3 amino acids: CASSRDRGNEKLFF. The CDR3, as DNA: TGTGCCAGCAGTAGGGACAGGGGTAATGAAAAACTGTTTTTT. V is TRBV28 and J is TRBJ1-4, with 10 bases fitting TRBD1. Germline CDR1 reads MDHEN; CDR2 reads SYDVKM. With 5 bases clipped from V and 4 bases from J, the junction kept 1 base outside the gene matches. The CDR3 loop spans 14 amino acids.

The rearrangement joins TRBV19 to TRBJ1-6; 10 positions agree with TRBD1. The junction had 1 base not matched to a gene; V was cut back by 6 bases and J by 11 bases. CDR3 size: 12 residues. Germline V gene lookup returns CDR1 LNHDA and CDR2 SQIVND (reference sequence). This CDR3 reads CASRGQGTPLHF. DNA of the CDR3: TGTGCCAGTAGGGGACAGGGGACACCCCTCCACTTT.

The chain joins TRBV5-4 to TRBJ1-2; 7 positions agree with TRBD1. CDR3 length: 14 amino acids. V lost 6 bases, J lost 4 bases, and 9 bases stayed unmatched. Per the germline V gene, CDR1 is SGHNT and CDR2 is YYREEE (reference sequence). CDR3 protein: CASTAMQGVYGYTF. CDR3 coding DNA: TGTGCCAGCACAGCCATGCAGGGGGTCTATGGCTACACCTTC.

This clone was observed a few times. The chain recombines TRBV12-5 with TRBJ2-2; D unclear. V lost 4 bases, J lost 8 bases, and 5 bases lay in between. Looked up from germline, CDR1 is LGHNT and CDR2 is FRNRAP. The CDR3 is made up of 11 amino acids. The DNA for the CDR3 is TGTGCTAGTGGTTACTGGGGGGAGCTGTTTTTT. It encodes CASGYWGELFF. Drawing the rest from reference TRBV12-5 and TRBJ2-2, the complete variable domain is DARVTQTPRHKVTEMGQEVTMRCQPILGHNTVFWYRQTMMQGLELLAYFRNRAPLDDSGMPKDRFSAEMPDATLATLKIQPSEPRDSAVYFCASGYWGELFFGEGSRLTVL.

J is TRBJ2-5 and V is TRBV5-4; maybe TRBD2 (5 bases). Germline CDR1 and CDR2: SGHNT and YYREEE (reference sequence). This CDR3 is 13 amino acids long. V lost 4 bases and J 4 bases, leaving 11 bases between the germline ends. This CDR3 is CASSRDYGETQYF. The CDR3 DNA follows: TGTGCCAGCAGCCGCGACTACGGAGAGACCCAGTACTTC. The whole variable domain, filled in from reference TRBV5-4 and TRBJ2-5, reads ETGVTQSPTHLIKTRGQQVTLRCSSQSGHNTVSWYQQALGQGPQFIFQYYREEENGRGNFPPRFSGLQFPNYSSELNVNALELDDSALYLCASSRDYGETQYFGPGTRLLVL.

V gene TRBV6-5 combines with J gene TRBJ1-2; D not resolved. The V end lost 0 bases, the J end lost 0 bases, and 8 bases lay between the germline ends. The CDR3 extends over 15 amino acids. Germline CDR1 reads MNHEY; CDR2 reads SVGAGI. This chain's CDR3 is CASSYSKSANYGYTF. CDR3 DNA sequence: TGTGCCAGCAGTTACTCGAAGTCAGCTAACTATGGCTACACCTTC.

The chain combines TRBV18 with TRBJ2-3; TRBD2 matches 10 bases. Trimming took 2 bases from V and 2 from J; bases not matched to a gene: 7. In germline, CDR1 is KGHSH, CDR2 LQKENI. This CDR3 comprises 17 residues. The CDR3 is CASSPIPTSGYTDTQYF. Here the CDR3 DNA reads TGTGCCAGCTCACCAATTCCGACTAGCGGGTACACAGATACGCAGTATTTT.

This clone was seen many times. The chain has TRBV6-1 and TRBJ2-7, with 8 bases lining up with TRBD2. Germline V gene sequence: CDR1 MNHNS, CDR2 SASEGT. This CDR3 spans 16 amino acids. V was clipped by 2 bases and J by 1 base; unmatched bases: 7. This CDR3 reads CASSEIEAGGSYEQYV. The CDR3 nucleotides read TGTGCCAGCAGTGAAATAGAGGCGGGGGGTTCCTACGAGCAGTACGTC.

This clone was picked up many times. Germline and junction disagree at one end, which may indicate a read error. V gene TRBV5-4 combines with J gene TRBJ2-1; perhaps TRBD1 as D (6 bases). The CDR3 totals 12 residues. The germline V gene has CDR1 SGHNT and CDR2 YYREEE (reference sequence). CDR3 amino acids: CASRLDSNEQFF. DNA of the CDR3: TGTGCCAGCAGGTTGGACAGTAATGAGCAGTTCTTC.

The gene calls are TRBV25-1 and TRBJ1-2; D not resolved. This CDR3 has 13 residues. Trimming removed 4 bases at V and 2 bases at J, with 8 bases between. Per the germline V gene, CDR1 is MGHDK and CDR2 is SYGVNS. The CDR3 DNA is TGTGCCAGCAGTGGAGGGATAAACTATGGCTACACCTTC. It specifies CASSGGINYGYTF.

The CDR3 sequence: CASSSRTSRADTQYF. The CDR3 DNA follows: TGTGCCAGCAGCTCGAGGACTAGCCGAGCAGATACGCAGTATTTT. The chain combines TRBV7-2 with TRBJ2-3; 8 bases align to TRBD2. The V and J ends lost 4 bases and 4 bases, in that order; junction bases with no gene match: 7. The CDR3 is 15 residues long. The germline V gene encodes CDR1 SGHTA and CDR2 FQGNSA.

The V call is TRBV27, the J call TRBJ2-7, with a tentative D call TRBD2 (6 bases). This CDR3 region has 13 residues. Germline CDR1 MNHEY, CDR2 SMNVEV (reference sequence). Trimming took 5 bases from V and 3 from J, leaving 11 bases between them. DNA of the CDR3: TGTGCCAGCAGTGCGGGACCCAGCTACGAGCAGTACGTC. It translates to CASSAGPSYEQYV.

The chain recombines TRBV15 with TRBJ2-3; TRBD1 agrees at 8 bases. Germline V gene data show CDR1 as LNHNV and CDR2 as YYDKDF (reference sequence). V lost 8 bases to trimming and J lost 3 bases; unmatched junction nucleotides: 13. The CDR3 loop spans 16 amino acids. The CDR3 region is CATRVDRVIGTDTQYF. The CDR3 nucleotides are TGTGCCACCCGAGTGGACAGGGTTATCGGAACAGATACGCAGTATTTT.

The gene calls are TRBV2 and TRBJ1-1; tentatively, D is TRBD1 (5 bases). The CDR3 loop spans 14 amino acids. CDR1 SNHLY and CDR2 FYNNEI come from the germline V gene. V shed 0 bases and J shed 1 base, with 6 bases lying between them. The CDR3 DNA sequence: TGTGCCAGCAGTGAAGCAGGGGAGAACACTGAAGCTTTCTTT. Amino acids: CASSEAGENTEAFF. Drawing the rest from reference TRBV2 and TRBJ1-1, the complete variable domain is EPEVTQTPSHQVTQMGQEVILRCVPISNHLYFYWYRQILGQKVEFLVSFYNNEISEKSEIFDDQFSVERPDGSNFTLKIRSTKLEDSAMYFCASSEAGENTEAFFGQGTRLTVV.

The chain has TRBV19 and TRBJ1-5; possible D gene TRBD1, 5 bases. Germline CDR1 reads LNHDA; CDR2 reads SQIVND (reference sequence). The germline V and J ends were trimmed by 6 bases and 4 bases, with 16 bases remaining between them. The CDR3 sequence is 15 residues long. The CDR3, as DNA: TGTGCCAGTAGGTCTCCCAGTACAGGTAATCAGCCCCAGCATTTT. It specifies CASRSPSTGNQPQHF.

J is TRBJ2-7 and V is TRBV5-1; tentative D call: TRBD1 (5 bases). Per germline, CDR1 SGHRS and CDR2 YFSETQ. The germline V and J ends were trimmed by 2 bases and 0 bases, with 12 bases remaining between them. The CDR3 has 15 amino acids. The CDR3 DNA sequence: TGCGCCAGCAGCTTCTTCAGGGAAAGCTCCTACGAGCAGTACTTC. It encodes CASSFFRESSYEQYF. The full variable domain, with the rest looked up from reference TRBV5-1 and TRBJ2-7, is KAGVTQTPRYLIKTRGQQVTLSCSPISGHRSVSWYQQTPGQGLQFLFEYFSETQRNKGNFPGRFSGRQFSNSRSEMNVSTLELGDSALYLCASSFFRESSYEQYFGPGTRLTVT.

The rearrangement links TRBV3-1 (or the pseudogene TRBV3-2) to TRBJ2-3, with D maybe TRBD1 (6 bases). CDR1 is LGHDT, CDR2 YNNKEL, per germline (reference sequence). The CDR3 is 16 amino acids. V was clipped by 3 bases and J by 3 bases, with 16 bases between them. CDR3 in amino acids: CASSQHRVPLTDTQYF. The CDR3 bases are TGTGCCAGCAGCCAGCACAGGGTTCCCCTAACAGATACGCAGTATTTT.

This clone has just a few counts. The V and J genes are TRBV7-9 and TRBJ2-3, with D tentatively TRBD1 (6 bases). Germline CDR1 reads SEHNR; CDR2 reads FQNEAQ (reference sequence). Deletions cut 5 bases from V and 2 bases from J, with 20 bases between. The CDR3 has 17 amino acids. The CDR3 DNA reads as TGTGCCAGCAGCCCGCGAGCTTGGGGGCCGAACACAGATACGCAGTATTTT. Its translation is CASSPRAWGPNTDTQYF.

This clone occurred a few times. This chain links TRBV11-2 with TRBJ2-2, with a tentative D call TRBD2 (6 bases). CDR1 is SGHAT and CDR2 is FQNNGV in the germline V gene. Trimming took 6 bases from V and 2 from J, leaving 13 bases between them. The CDR3 length is 15 residues. This CDR3 is CASRIGGTNTGELFF. In DNA form, the CDR3 reads TGTGCCAGCAGGATTGGGGGGACCAACACCGGGGAGCTGTTTTTT.

There are a few counts of this clone. The rearrangement joins TRBV28 to TRBJ1-5, with a tentative D call TRBD1 (5 bases). Deletions cut 3 bases from V and 0 bases from J, with 9 bases between. This CDR3 is 15 amino acids long. Germline lookup yields CDR1 MDHEN and CDR2 SYDVKM. DNA for the CDR3: TGTGCCAGCAGTTTGAGGCAGGGTAGCAATCAGCCCCAGCATTTT. This translates into CASSLRQGSNQPQHF.

The rearrangement joins TRBV29-1 to TRBJ1-1; 8 nucleotides align to TRBD1. The CDR3 loop spans 13 amino acids. In germline, CDR1 is SQVTM, CDR2 ANQGSEA. Germline trimming cut 3 bases from V and 7 bases from J; bases unmatched to any gene: 7. This chain's CDR3 is CSVDSSGGGEAFF. The CDR3, as DNA: TGCAGCGTTGATTCCTCAGGGGGCGGTGAAGCTTTCTTT.